These 26 T cell receptor beta chains were all obtained from the same sample, sequenced in a study of molecular identifiers for immune sequencing clone quantification. One entry per CDR3 protein results from TCRdb running MiXCR on the PCR reads. The sample includes approximately 54,000 distinct CDR3 sequences, about 25% seen only once; the top ten take 1.5% to 2%. Sequencing was performed on naive CD8+ T cells from blood, with Jurkat cell RNA spiked in. Subset defined: FACS-sorted CD8+CD4-CCR7+CD45RA+ naive T cells. Source of these receptors: a human donor in good health. Some libraries in this study had Jurkat cell RNA spiked in.

This clonotype was counted ten times or more. This chain connects TRBV29-1 to TRBJ2-3, with 12 nucleotides matching TRBD2. V lost 6 bases and J lost 3; bases outside the gene matches: 13. Germline-derived CDR1 and CDR2 are SQVTM and ANQGSEA. There are 17 residues in the CDR3. CDR3 sequence (DNA): TGCAGCGTCGACGAGCTAGCGGGAGGGGATTGGACAGATACGCAGTATTTT. As protein: CSVDELAGGDWTDTQYF.

Many counts were recorded for this clonotype. The chain links TRBV28 to TRBJ2-7, with 8 bases lining up with TRBD1. There are 15 residues in the CDR3. The germline V gene encodes CDR1 MDHEN and CDR2 SYDVKM. V dropped 5 bases and J dropped 1; count of bases not matched to a gene: 7. Here the CDR3 reads CASSHPGQESYEQYF. CDR3 sequence (DNA): TGTGCCAGCAGTCATCCGGGACAGGAGTCCTACGAGCAGTACTTC.

This chain's CDR3 is CASSLGDRVSGANVLTF. The CDR3 DNA sequence: TGTGCCAGCAGCTTGGGAGACAGGGTGTCTGGGGCCAACGTCCTGACTTTC. This chain joins TRBV5-6 and TRBJ2-6, with 7 bases lining up with TRBD1. The V and J ends lost 0 bases and 1 base, in that order; junction bases with no gene match: 4. The CDR3 sequence is 17 residues long. Germline V gives CDR1 SGHDT, CDR2 YYEEEE.

Comment on this clonotype: This may be a read error: a much more frequent sequence differs by one nucleotide. The conserved phenylalanine or tryptophan normally closing the CDR3 is absent here, so this likely arose from a read error. This sequence joins TRBV2 and TRBJ1-5; possible D gene TRBD1, 6 bases. Between the trimmed V and J ends, which lost 4 bases and 7 bases, there was a span of 23 bases. CDR3 length: 17 residues. Germline V CDR1 and CDR2: SNHLY, FYNNEI. CDR3 sequence (DNA): TGTGCCAGCAGTGCCAATAACCGTTACAGGGATGGCCAGCCCCAGCATTCT. This encodes CASSANNRYRDGQPQHS.

For this clonotype: A much larger clonotype is one base distant, so this may be a read error. The chain links TRBV7-6 to TRBJ2-2; D tentatively fits TRBD1 or TRBD2 (6 bases each). The V and J ends lost 8 bases and 0 bases respectively, with 22 bases between them. Germline V gene data show CDR1 as SGHVS and CDR2 as FNYEAQ. The CDR3 sequence is 18 residues long. CDR3 sequence reads: CASGPGAGSPSNTGELFF. For the CDR3, the DNA is TGTGCCAGCGGCCCGGGGGCAGGGAGTCCTTCGAACACCGGGGAGCTGTTTTTT.

To note about this clonotype: Its ends do not fully match the called genes, so a read error is possible. The V call is TRBV19, the J call TRBJ2-6; D might be TRBD1 (6 bases). CDR1 is LNHDA and CDR2 is SQIVND in the germline V gene (reference sequence). The CDR3 covers 15 residues. CDR3 DNA: TGTGCCCCCAAGGAAGGGGGTTCTGGGGCCCCCGTCCTGCCTTTC. As protein: CAPKEGGSGAPVLPF.

With regard to this clonotype: A much larger clone is a single base away; this may be a read error. V usage is TRBV7-9 and J usage is TRBJ2-5, with 11 nucleotides matching TRBD2. Germline V gene data show CDR1 as SEHNR and CDR2 as FQNEAQ (reference sequence). This CDR3 has 16 residues. The chain's CDR3 is CAGSLLLAGAQETQYF. CDR3 coding DNA: TGTGCCGGCAGCTTATTACTAGCGGGGGCCCAAGAGACCCAGTACTTC. Full variable domain (remainder filled in from reference TRBV7-9 and TRBJ2-5): DTGVSQNPRHKITKRGQNVTFRCDPISEHNRLYWYRQTLGQGPEFLTYFQNEAQLEKSRLLSDRFSAERPKGSFSTLEIQRTEQGDSAMYLCAGSLLLAGAQETQYFGPGTRLLVL.

This rearrangement joins TRBV24-1 to TRBJ2-7; D is ambiguous. The germline gives CDR1 KGHDR, CDR2 SFDVKD. The CDR3 has 14 residues. V lost 7 bases and J lost 0, with 12 bases in between. This chain's CDR3 is CATSPSRSSYEQYF. In nucleotides, the CDR3 is TGTGCCACCAGCCCTTCCAGGAGCTCCTACGAGCAGTACTTC.

This clonotype was seen only a few times. The genes are TRBV19 and TRBJ1-1, with 7 bases matching TRBD1. CDR3 size: 15 residues. The germline CDR1 and CDR2 sequences are LNHDA and SQIVND (reference sequence). V trimming: 5 bases; J trimming: 0 bases; junction bases outside the gene matches: 6. CDR3 protein: CASSPGQVMNTEAFF. Here the CDR3 DNA reads TGTGCCAGTAGTCCCGGACAGGTTATGAACACTGAAGCTTTCTTT.

Note on this clonotype: Just one base apart from a much larger clone, this may be a read error. The V call is TRBV7-2, the J call TRBJ2-3; D is undetermined. CDR3 size: 16 residues. The germline CDR1 and CDR2 sequences are SGHTA and FQGNSA. The CDR3 is CARSPYVQEYTDTQYF. The CDR3 coding sequence is TGTGCCCGCAGCCCGTACGTTCAGGAGTACACAGATACGCAGTATTTT.

CDR3 loop: CASSPPRGGTNSPLHF. CDR3 coding DNA: TGTGCCAGCAGTCCCCCCCGGGGGGGGACTAATTCACCCCTCCACTTT. The gene calls are TRBV27 and TRBJ1-6, with a tentative D call TRBD1 (5 bases). Per the germline V gene, CDR1 is MNHEY and CDR2 is SMNVEV (reference sequence). This CDR3 region has 16 residues. V was shortened by 5 bases and J by 6 bases, with 17 bases between the two germline ends.

In regard to this clonotype: One end of the junction is discordant with germline, which a read error may explain. The chain uses TRBV4-1 and TRBJ2-7; 9 bases line up with TRBD1. The CDR3 spans 18 residues. Germline CDR1 MGHRA, CDR2 YSYEKL. The CDR3 here is CARSQSGTGSPLLDEQYF. CDR3 DNA sequence: TGCGCCCGCAGCCAATCTGGGACAGGGTCCCCATTACTCGACGAGCAGTACTTC.

There are many counts of this clonotype. The chain has TRBV30 and TRBJ2-1, with 8 bases fitting TRBD2. The CDR3 length is 15 residues. The ends lost 0 bases at V and 0 bases at J; junction bases unmatched: 1. Per the germline V gene, CDR1 is GTSNPN and CDR2 is SVGIG (reference sequence). The DNA for the CDR3 is TGTGCCTGGAGTGTACTAGCGGACTCCTACAATGAGCAGTTCTTC. Encoded protein: CAWSVLADSYNEQFF.

V gene TRBV27 combines with J gene TRBJ1-6; TRBD1 might be the D (6 bases). The CDR3 covers 17 residues. Germline V lookup: CDR1 MNHEY, CDR2 SMNVEV (reference sequence). V was clipped by 4 bases and J by 0 bases, with 13 bases between them. The CDR3: CASSSRTVFSYNSPLHF. In DNA, the CDR3 is TGTGCCAGCAGTTCCCGGACAGTCTTCTCCTATAATTCACCCCTCCACTTT.

Regarding this clonotype: Its ends do not fully match the called genes, so a read error is possible. The gene calls are TRBV7-2 and TRBJ2-6; possible D gene TRBD1, 5 bases. The germline gives CDR1 SGHTA, CDR2 FQGNSA. This CDR3 has 19 amino acids. CDR3: CASSSPREAVRPGANILTF. The CDR3 DNA follows: TGTGCCAGCAGCTCCCCACGTGAGGCGGTGAGGCCTGGGGCCAACATCCTGACTTTC.

Regarding this clonotype: A read error may be the cause here, since a much bigger clone is one base away. The genes are TRBV5-4 and TRBJ1-4; TRBD1 aligns across 7 bases. The CDR3 extends over 14 amino acids. The germline V gene has CDR1 SGHNT and CDR2 YYREEE (reference sequence). V lost 6 bases, J lost 11 bases, and 13 bases stayed unmatched. Here the CDR3 reads CASTDEQGSDKLFF. The CDR3 DNA sequence: TGTGCCAGCACGGACGAACAGGGGAGTGATAAACTGTTTTTT.

This clonotype was found many times. The chain has TRBV19 and TRBJ1-5, with TRBD1 as a possible D gene (6 bases). V was shortened by 3 bases and J by 4 bases, with 7 bases between the two germline ends. The CDR3 consists of 13 residues. CDR1 is LNHDA, CDR2 SQIVND, per germline (reference sequence). Written as DNA, the CDR3 is TGTGCCAGTAGTATTACAGGGAATCAGCCCCAGCATTTT. Translated, it gives CASSITGNQPQHF.

A note on this clonotype: A much larger clonotype is one base distant, so this may be a read error. The chain combines TRBV20-1 with TRBJ1-1; no clear D. Germline loops: CDR1 DFQATT, CDR2 SNEGSKA (reference sequence). Trimming stripped 6 bases from V and 1 base from J, with 12 bases between. The CDR3 contains 13 residues. The CDR3 region is CSASIATNTEAFF. Here the CDR3 DNA reads TGCAGTGCCTCGATAGCAACGAACACTGAAGCTTTCTTT.

The J gene is TRBJ2-5, the V gene TRBV9; weak D call: TRBD2 (6 bases). Germline V gene sequence: CDR1 SGDLS, CDR2 YYNGEE. The CDR3 is 14 residues long. Trimming removed 0 bases at V and 4 bases at J, with 10 bases between. The CDR3 DNA reads as TGTGCCAGCAGCGTAGGACTAGGTGGAGAGACCCAGTACTTC. Translated, it gives CASSVGLGGETQYF.

With respect to this clonotype: With a much larger clone just one base away, this may be a read error. The V and J genes are TRBV14 and TRBJ2-7, with D uncertain. Germline CDR1 SGHDN, CDR2 FVKESK. The CDR3 contains 15 residues. The V gene lost 4 bases and the J gene lost 4 bases, with 17 bases spanning the gap. CDR3 nucleotide sequence: TGTGCCAGCAGCCTAGGCGAGGTATTCGGGTACGAGCAGTACTTC. Its translation: CASSLGEVFGYEQYF.

For this clonotype: Just one base apart from a much larger clone, this may be a read error. The V and J genes are TRBV20-1 and TRBJ1-1; TRBD1 aligns across 7 bases. This CDR3 comprises 13 residues. J was trimmed by 1 base and V by 5 bases; bases with no gene match: 4. The germline V gene encodes CDR1 DFQATT and CDR2 SNEGSKA (reference sequence). The CDR3 is CSAGGTANTEAFF. DNA for the CDR3: TGCAGTGCTGGGGGGACAGCGAACACTGAAGCTTTCTTT.

For this clonotype: A much larger clone lies one base from this, so it may be a read error. This sequence joins TRBV28 and TRBJ2-1; possibly TRBD2 for D (5 bases). This CDR3 is 14 amino acids long. The V and J ends lost 4 bases and 9 bases respectively, with 16 bases between them. The germline V gene encodes CDR1 MDHEN and CDR2 SYDVKM. The CDR3 loop is CASSSQPGNIEQFF. As DNA, the CDR3 is TGTGCCAGCAGTTCACAGCCGGGAAACATTGAGCAGTTCTTC.

Note on this clonotype: This could be a read error, since a much larger clone is one nucleotide away. This chain joins TRBV10-3 and TRBJ2-3; D tentatively reads TRBD1 or TRBD2 (6 bases each). The CDR3 runs to 13 residues. The germline V and J ends were trimmed by 7 bases and 4 bases, with 12 bases remaining between them. Germline CDR1 reads ENHRY; CDR2 reads SYGVKD. CDR3 DNA sequence: TGTGCCATCATGGAGGGGGGCTCAGATACGCAGTATTTT. Translated: CAIMEGGSDTQYF.

In the case of this clonotype: A read error may be the cause here, since a much bigger clone is one base away. V is TRBV20-1 and J is TRBJ2-7; D uncertain. The CDR3 sequence is 13 residues long. V gave up 2 bases and J gave up 0 bases, with 8 bases separating them. Germline V gene data show CDR1 as DFQATT and CDR2 as SNEGSKA (reference sequence). This CDR3 reads CSARQTSSYEQYF. In DNA, the CDR3 is TGCAGTGCTAGACAGACAAGCTCCTACGAGCAGTACTTC.

The count of this clonotype is one. This may be a read error, as it is one base from a much larger clone. The rearrangement links TRBV13 to TRBJ2-5; tentative D call: TRBD2 (5 bases). This CDR3 has 13 residues. Germline V gives CDR1 PRHDT, CDR2 FYEKMQ (reference sequence). The CDR3 sequence is CASSLNVGETQDF. DNA of the CDR3: TGTGCCAGCAGCTTAAATGTCGGGGAGACCCAGGACTTC.

A word on this clonotype: A much larger clonotype is one base distant, so this may be a read error. DNA for the CDR3: TGTGCCAGCACGGAAGGAAGCTCCTACAATGAGCAGTTCTTC. Translating it yields CASTEGSSYNEQFF. J is TRBJ2-1 and V is TRBV7-9, with D unclear. Looked up from germline, CDR1 is SEHNR and CDR2 is FQNEAQ (reference sequence). V dropped 7 bases and J dropped 0 bases, with 10 bases sitting between them. There are 14 residues in the CDR3.